The next 27 T cell receptor beta chains were all read from a single sample in a study of identical twins. TCRdb itself ran the 5' RACE reads through MiXCR, one entry per CDR3 protein. Seen here are some 230,000 distinct CDR3 sequences, 6.5% to 8% observed once, and the top ten hold 13% to 15%. The same specimen was also included in a second study, on T cells expressing NK-cell markers.

Sequencing used CD8+ T cells sorted from blood. The receptor source for this set is a woman younger than 35 in good health.

The V gene is TRBV12-3 or TRBV12-4, the J gene TRBJ1-4; a weak D match, TRBD1 (6 bases). Trimming removed 1 base at V and 11 bases at J, with 14 bases between. The CDR3 extends over 14 amino acids. In DNA, the CDR3 is TGTGCCAGCAGTTTAGGAGGGGGGGCCGGGAAACTGTTTTTT. It yields the protein CASSLGGGAGKLFF.

This clonotype has a count of ten or more. V and J are TRBV12-3 or TRBV12-4 and TRBJ2-7; 7 bases match TRBD1. V lost 5 bases, J lost 2 bases, and 12 bases stayed unmatched. This CDR3 region has 16 residues. Written as DNA, the CDR3 is TGTGCCAGCAGTCCCTCCTCCGGGACAGACCCCTACGAGCAGTACTTC. It translates to CASSPSSGTDPYEQYF.

The rearrangement uses TRBV5-1 and TRBJ1-2; 7 bases fit TRBD1. There are 12 residues in the CDR3. With 4 bases clipped from V and 8 bases from J, the junction kept 5 bases outside the gene matches. Germline V gene sequence: CDR1 SGHRS, CDR2 YFSETQ. The CDR3 DNA follows: TGCGCCAGCAGCCAGGGGGGGGACGGCTACACCTTC. This gives the protein CASSQGGDGYTF.

This clonotype was recorded a few times. The chain links TRBV20-1 to TRBJ2-4; D assignment may be TRBD1 or TRBD2 (5 bases each). Germline lookup yields CDR1 DFQATT and CDR2 SNEGSKA (reference sequence). This CDR3 is built from 15 residues. Trimming removed 6 bases from V and 1 base from J, with 16 bases in between. DNA of the CDR3: TGCAGTGCCCCCTACGAGGGGCTTGCCAAAAACATTCAGTACTTC. As protein: CSAPYEGLAKNIQYF.

This clonotype appeared many times. The V call is TRBV20-1, the J call TRBJ1-2; no firm D call. The V gene lost 6 bases and the J gene lost 3 bases, with 11 bases spanning the gap. The length of the CDR3 is 12 residues. Looked up from germline, CDR1 is DFQATT and CDR2 is SNEGSKA (reference sequence). The CDR3 DNA is TGCAGTGCCCCGGACGGCTACTATGGCTACACCTTC. This codes for CSAPDGYYGYTF.

This clonotype occurred many times. This chain connects TRBV7-8 to TRBJ2-1; the D gene is possibly TRBD2 (7 bases). This CDR3 contains 16 residues. Germline CDR1 is SGHVS and CDR2 is FQNEAQ. The V end lost 5 bases, the J end lost 4 bases, and 18 bases lay between the germline ends. The CDR3 nucleotides read TGTGCCAGCAGCCCAAACGGCGGGGGCTTTTACAATGAGCAGTTCTTC. Its translation is CASSPNGGGFYNEQFF.

In its sample, this clonotype was seen many times. The CDR3 loop reads CATALGWGSNTGELFF. In nucleotides, the CDR3 is TGTGCTACCGCCCTTGGGTGGGGATCGAACACCGGGGAGCTGTTTTTT. The V call is TRBV7-7, the J call TRBJ2-2; the D is unclear. The CDR3 is 16 residues long. The germline CDR1 and CDR2 sequences are SSHAT and FNYEAQ (reference sequence).

The sample holds many counts of this clonotype. The chain uses TRBV3-2 and TRBJ2-1; TRBD1 is the table's D call and was not checked against the DNA. TRBV3-2 is tagged as a pseudogene. The CDR3 spans 16 residues. CDR3 protein: CASSPSGREPYNEQFF. CDR3 sequence (DNA): TGTGCCAGCAGCCCCAGTGGGCGGGAGCCCTACAATGAGCAGTTCTTC.

The V gene is TRBV20-1, the J gene TRBJ2-5; maybe TRBD1 (6 bases). Trimming took 6 bases from V and 4 from J, leaving 18 bases between them. The CDR3 spans 14 residues. The V gene's germline CDR1 is DFQATT and CDR2 SNEGSKA (reference sequence). CDR3 DNA sequence: TGCAGTGCCCCCGAGGGACATGGGCTAGAGACCCAGTACTTC. It translates to CSAPEGHGLETQYF.

At least ten counts were recorded for this clonotype. The genes are TRBV12-3 or TRBV12-4 and TRBJ1-2, with unresolved D. The CDR3 extends over 13 amino acids. Trimming took 3 bases from V and 4 from J, leaving 9 bases between them. The CDR3 reads CASSFSPGYGYTF. In nucleotides, the CDR3 is TGTGCCAGCAGTTTTTCCCCCGGCTATGGCTACACCTTC.

This chain joins TRBV20-1 and TRBJ2-3; 7 positions match TRBD2. The germline V gene has CDR1 DFQATT and CDR2 SNEGSKA (reference sequence). V gave up 4 bases and J gave up 6 bases; unmatched junction bases: 13. There are 15 residues in the CDR3. CDR3 sequence reads: CSAIGEGLVGDTQYF. In nucleotides, the CDR3 is TGCAGTGCTATTGGGGAAGGACTAGTAGGTGATACGCAGTATTTT.

The chain joins TRBV27 to TRBJ2-1; perhaps TRBD2 as D (6 bases). CDR3 length: 14 amino acids. Germline loops: CDR1 MNHEY, CDR2 SMNVEV (reference sequence). Trimming removed 4 bases from V and 7 bases from J, with 14 bases in between. The CDR3 loop is CASSSSGAINEQFF. The CDR3 nucleotides are TGTGCCAGCAGTTCCTCGGGAGCCATTAATGAGCAGTTCTTC.

This clonotype was counted at least ten times. The CDR3 DNA reads TGTGCCAGCAGCTTAGTTGGGGATATCTGGGGAGGCAATACTGAAGCTTTCTTT. This sequence encodes CASSLVGDIWGGNTEAFF. The chain joins TRBV11-1 to TRBJ1-1; D is ambiguous. V lost 1 base to trimming and J lost 5 bases, with 23 bases between them. Germline CDR1 SGHAT, CDR2 FQDESV (reference sequence). The CDR3 runs to 18 residues.

This clonotype was observed a handful of times. The chain recombines TRBV9 with TRBJ2-7; D uncertain. V lost 4 bases to trimming and J lost 3 bases, with 14 bases between them. CDR3 length equals 14 residues. Germline lookup yields CDR1 SGDLS and CDR2 YYNGEE. The DNA for the CDR3 is TGTGCCAGCAGCCCCGCATCTAAGGACTACGAGCAGTACTTC. As protein: CASSPASKDYEQYF.

This clonotype has ten or more counts. The chain uses TRBV5-1 and TRBJ1-5, with D maybe TRBD1 (5 bases). In germline, CDR1 is SGHRS, CDR2 YFSETQ. The CDR3 runs to 13 residues. Trimming removed 2 bases from V and 4 bases from J, with 7 bases in between. The CDR3 region is CASSFQGNQPQHF. Here the CDR3 DNA reads TGCGCCAGCAGCTTTCAGGGTAATCAGCCCCAGCATTTT.

This clonotype occurred many times. The chain combines TRBV12-3 or TRBV12-4 with TRBJ1-1; no reliable D call. The V end lost 4 bases, the J end lost 13 bases, and 16 bases lay between the germline ends. The CDR3 consists of 12 residues. The chain's CDR3 is CASSSTLDLGFF. CDR3 nucleotide sequence: TGTGCCAGCAGTTCAACACTTGACCTAGGTTTCTTT.

The table lists this clonotype with many counts. The chain recombines TRBV27 with TRBJ2-7, with TRBD2 matching over 8 bases. CDR1 and CDR2 (germline): MNHEY, SMNVEV (reference sequence). The CDR3 contains 14 residues. Trimming took 3 bases from V and 3 from J; bases not matched to a gene: 4. The CDR3 loop reads CASSFGGRNYEQYF. The CDR3 DNA sequence: TGTGCCAGCAGTTTCGGCGGGAGGAACTACGAGCAGTACTTC.

This clonotype was recorded many times. J is TRBJ1-6 and V is TRBV6-1; D is undetermined. The CDR3 is 14 amino acids. The V end lost 6 bases, the J end lost 9 bases, and 15 bases lay between the germline ends. Germline V gives CDR1 MNHNS, CDR2 SASEGT. CDR3 residues: CASSPRSLLSPLHF. CDR3 DNA sequence: TGTGCCAGCAGCCCCAGGTCCCTCCTTTCACCCCTCCACTTT.

This clonotype occurred many times. The chain couples TRBV7-8 to TRBJ2-7; 8 bases fit TRBD2. CDR3 length: 15 amino acids. V lost 5 bases to trimming and J lost 6 bases; unmatched junction nucleotides: 12. The germline V gene encodes CDR1 SGHVS and CDR2 FQNEAQ. The CDR3 loop is CASSLLTSGVTEQYF. Written as DNA, the CDR3 is TGTGCCAGCAGCCTCCTCACTAGCGGAGTCACCGAGCAGTACTTC.

There are many counts of this clonotype. This rearrangement joins TRBV29-1 to TRBJ1-4; D not resolved. Germline V gene data show CDR1 as SQVTM and CDR2 as ANQGSEA. Trimming removed 4 bases at V and 0 bases at J, with 9 bases between. The length of the CDR3 is 14 residues. CDR3 sequence: CSVVGFSTNEKLFF. Written as DNA, the CDR3 is TGCAGCGTTGTGGGGTTTTCAACTAATGAAAAACTGTTTTTT.

The sample holds a few counts of this clonotype. The V call is TRBV11-2, the J call TRBJ2-7; D possibly corresponds to TRBD1 (5 bases). Germline V CDR1 and CDR2: SGHAT, FQNNGV. There are 13 residues in the CDR3. Deletions cut 0 bases from V and 4 bases from J, with 7 bases between. DNA of the CDR3: TGTGCCAGCAGCTTAGATCCAGGGTACGAGCAGTACTTC. Its protein is CASSLDPGYEQYF.

This clonotype was seen at least ten times. The chain has TRBV4-3 and TRBJ2-7; a possible D gene is TRBD1 (6 bases). Trimming cost V 0 bases and J 3 bases, with 12 bases left between them. CDR1 and CDR2 (germline): LGHNA, YSLEER. The CDR3 contains 15 residues. CDR3 residues: CASSQDAGVGYEQYF. DNA for the CDR3: TGCGCCAGCAGCCAAGACGCAGGGGTCGGCTACGAGCAGTACTTC.

This clonotype was picked up a small number of times. The chain is built from TRBV7-9 and TRBJ1-1, with D hard to call. Per germline, CDR1 SEHNR and CDR2 FQNEAQ (reference sequence). V was cut by 1 base and J by 8 bases, with 11 bases left in between. The CDR3 sequence is 13 residues long. DNA for the CDR3: TGTGCCAGCAGCTTAGGCGGCAGGTCCGAAGCTTTCTTT. Translating gives CASSLGGRSEAFF.

Many counts were recorded for this clonotype. The chain uses TRBV29-1 and TRBJ1-1, with 9 bases fitting TRBD1. CDR1 and CDR2 (germline): SQVTM, ANQGSEA. The CDR3 is 12 amino acids. Trimming cost V 5 bases and J 5 bases; bases outside gene matches: 3. The CDR3 spells CSVRTGDTEAFF. The CDR3 DNA reads TGCAGCGTTAGGACAGGGGATACTGAAGCTTTCTTT.

This clonotype appeared a few times. V gene TRBV5-1 combines with J gene TRBJ2-4; D gene uncertain. In germline, CDR1 is SGHRS, CDR2 YFSETQ. V was clipped by 2 bases and J by 2 bases, with 14 bases between them. This CDR3 region has 16 residues. The CDR3 DNA is TGCGCCAGCAGCTTAAAAGCAGTGTCCACCAAAAACATTCAGTACTTC. It specifies CASSLKAVSTKNIQYF.

This clonotype turned up a few times. The rearrangement links TRBV20-1 to TRBJ1-5; maybe TRBD1 (5 bases). The CDR3 covers 13 residues. Germline CDR1 is DFQATT and CDR2 is SNEGSKA (reference sequence). Trimming took off 0 bases at V and 5 bases at J, with 8 bases between the two ends. CDR3 sequence (DNA): TGCAGTGCTAGAGATGGGGGTCATCAGCCCCAGCATTTT. Translating it yields CSARDGGHQPQHF.

This clonotype has only a few counts. V gene TRBV10-1 combines with J gene TRBJ2-1; 12 nucleotides agree with TRBD2. This CDR3 comprises 14 residues. J gave up 8 bases and V 5 bases, and 4 bases lay outside the gene matches. Germline V gene lookup returns CDR1 WNHNN and CDR2 SYGVQD (reference sequence). The CDR3 sequence is CASSPLAGGYEQFF. The CDR3 nucleotides read TGCGCCAGCAGTCCACTAGCGGGAGGCTATGAGCAGTTCTTC.